A single sample is the source of the 8 T cell receptor beta chains below, sequenced in a study of blood T cell repertoires in COVID-19. Sequencing used immunoSEQ multiplex PCR; TCRdb keeps in-frame clones, though not all of them. The sample lists about 440,000 clones, roughly 85% occurring once. Sequencing input: PBMCs or T cells enriched from blood (not recorded which). The receptors derive from a woman aged 18-29 years with acute COVID-19.

The chain joins TRBV11-2 to TRBJ2-5, with a tentative D call TRBD1 (7 bases). The ends were cut back, 2 bases at V and 5 bases at J, with 21 bases in the middle. CDR3 length equals 17 residues. CDR1 and CDR2 (germline): SGHAT, FQNNGV. The CDR3 is CASSLPPGGGTRETQYF. Written as DNA, the CDR3 is TGTGCCAGCAGCTTACCCCCAGGGGGAGGCACAAGGGAGACCCAGTACTTC.

The chain has TRBV15 and TRBJ2-2; TRBD1 agrees at 11 bases. The germline V gene encodes CDR1 LNHNV and CDR2 YYDKDF (reference sequence). The length of the CDR3 is 17 residues. V lost 1 base, J lost 6 bases, and 7 bases stayed unmatched. The CDR3 DNA sequence: TGTGCCACCAGCAGAGTGGGTGGGGGACAGGGGGCCGGGGAGCTGTTTTTT. It specifies CATSRVGGGQGAGELFF.

The rearrangement links TRBV7-9 to TRBJ1-1, with 7 positions matching TRBD1. V was pared by 5 bases and J by 2 bases, with 5 bases of the junction left unmatched. CDR3 size: 14 residues. Germline V CDR1 and CDR2: SEHNR, FQNEAQ (reference sequence). The CDR3 nucleotides read TGTGCCAGCAGCGAAAGACAGGGTAACACTGAAGCTTTCTTT. Translation: CASSERQGNTEAFF.

CDR3 nucleotides: TGTGCCAGCAGCCAAGTCCGGGACACCCACACCAATGAGCAGTTCTTC. Its translation is CASSQVRDTHTNEQFF. V and J are TRBV14 and TRBJ2-1; possibly TRBD1 for D (6 bases). CDR1 and CDR2 (germline): SGHDN, FVKESK. Between the trimmed V and J ends, which lost 1 base and 6 bases, there was a span of 16 bases. The CDR3 totals 16 residues.

The rearrangement uses TRBV6-5 and TRBJ1-5; 7 nucleotides match TRBD1. J lost 5 bases, V lost 5 bases, and 9 bases had no gene match. Germline values: CDR1 MNHEY, CDR2 SVGAGI. This CDR3 spans 15 amino acids. The CDR3 spells CASSQIDRADQPQHF. The CDR3 DNA follows: TGTGCCAGCAGTCAGATCGACAGGGCGGATCAGCCCCAGCATTTT.

The chain couples TRBV2 to TRBJ1-2; D remains unclear. Trimming removed 4 bases from V and 0 bases from J, with 9 bases in between. Germline-derived CDR1 and CDR2 are SNHLY and FYNNEI. The CDR3 is 14 residues long. CDR3 amino acids: CASSGSVANYGYTF. In DNA form, the CDR3 reads TGTGCCAGCAGTGGGTCGGTAGCTAACTATGGCTACACCTTC.

The chain is built from TRBV7-6 and TRBJ2-7; D is perhaps TRBD2 (6 bases). This CDR3 comprises 14 residues. The germline gives CDR1 SGHVS, CDR2 FNYEAQ. Trimming pared 0 bases from V and 5 bases from J, leaving 11 bases between. Here the CDR3 DNA reads TGTGCCAGCAGCTTAGCTATGCGGGGCCACGAGCAGTACTTC. Protein: CASSLAMRGHEQYF. The complete variable domain, with remaining parts taken from reference TRBV7-6 and TRBJ2-7, reads GAGVSQSPRYKVTKRGQDVALRCDPISGHVSLYWYRQALGQGPEFLTYFNYEAQQDKSGLPNDRFSAERPEGSISTLTIQRTEQRDSAMYRCASSLAMRGHEQYFGPGTRLTVT.

This sequence joins TRBV28 and TRBJ1-4, with D tentatively TRBD1 (5 bases). The ends were cut back, 6 bases at V and 0 bases at J, with 11 bases in the middle. Germline CDR1 MDHEN, CDR2 SYDVKM. This CDR3 has 15 amino acids. CDR3 nucleotide sequence: TGTGCCAGCAGGCATGGGGGGACAACTAATGAAAAACTGTTTTTT. Its protein product is CASRHGGTTNEKLFF.